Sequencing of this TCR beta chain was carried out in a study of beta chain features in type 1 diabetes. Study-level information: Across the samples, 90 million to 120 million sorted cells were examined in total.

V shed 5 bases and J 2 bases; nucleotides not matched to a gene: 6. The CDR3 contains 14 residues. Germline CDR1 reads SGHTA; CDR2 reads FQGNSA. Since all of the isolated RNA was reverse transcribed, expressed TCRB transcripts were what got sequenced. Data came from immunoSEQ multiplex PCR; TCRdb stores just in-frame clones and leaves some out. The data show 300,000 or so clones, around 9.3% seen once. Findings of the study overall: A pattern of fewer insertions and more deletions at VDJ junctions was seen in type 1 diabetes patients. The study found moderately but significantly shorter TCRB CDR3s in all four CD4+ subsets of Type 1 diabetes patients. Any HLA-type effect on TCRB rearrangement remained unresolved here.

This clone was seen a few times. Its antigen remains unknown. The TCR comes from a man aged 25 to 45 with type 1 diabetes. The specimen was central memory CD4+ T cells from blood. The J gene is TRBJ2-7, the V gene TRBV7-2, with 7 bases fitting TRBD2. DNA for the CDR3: TGTGCCAGCAGCATCGTACGGGGGGCCTACGAGCAGTACTTC. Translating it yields CASSIVRGAYEQYF.